Each of the 9 T cell receptor beta chains below was sequenced from the same sample in a study of blood T cell repertoires in COVID-19. Sequenced by immunoSEQ multiplex PCR; TCRdb stores in-frame clones only, minus some. The sample shows 95,000 to 150,000 clones, roughly 89% of them seen only once. The sequenced sample consisted of peripheral blood. The source is a man in his forties with acute or convalescent COVID-19.

As concerns this clone: The junction and the germline gene differ at one end; a read error may be behind it. The genes are TRBV5-1 and TRBJ1-2, with D perhaps matching TRBD1 (6 bases). The CDR3 has 15 residues. The germline V gene has CDR1 SGHRS and CDR2 YFSETQ. CDR3 nucleotide sequence: TGCGCCAGCAGCTTGGGGCCTCAGGGGAACTCTGGCTACACCTTC. It translates to CASSLGPQGNSGYTF.

The J gene is TRBJ1-1, the V gene TRBV5-1; D is possibly TRBD1 (5 bases). Germline V gives CDR1 SGHRS, CDR2 YFSETQ. Trimming stripped 6 bases from V and 6 bases from J, with 27 bases between. This CDR3 is built from 17 residues. The CDR3 coding sequence is TGCGCCAGCAAACAAATACCCACGAGGAGGGGCAGCTCTGAAGCTTTCTTT. This codes for CASKQIPTRRGSSEAFF.

V usage is TRBV2 and J usage is TRBJ2-1, with 8 bases fitting TRBD2. Germline trimming cut 7 bases from V and 0 bases from J; bases unmatched to any gene: 11. The CDR3 extends over 17 amino acids. CDR1 is SNHLY and CDR2 is FYNNEI in the germline V gene. CDR3 DNA sequence: TGTGCCAGCACTAGCGGGTCCCGGGGTTACTCCTACAATGAGCAGTTCTTC. Translating it yields CASTSGSRGYSYNEQFF.

The rearrangement uses TRBV19 and TRBJ1-4; no reliable D call. V was cut by 5 bases and J by 8 bases, with 6 bases left in between. The germline CDR1 and CDR2 sequences are LNHDA and SQIVND (reference sequence). The CDR3 runs to 11 residues. DNA for the CDR3: TGTGCCAGTAGTGAACACGAAAAACTGTTTTTT. Translated, it gives CASSEHEKLFF. The whole variable domain, filled in from reference TRBV19 and TRBJ1-4, reads DGGITQSPKYLFRKEGQNVTLSCEQNLNHDAMYWYRQDPGQGLRLIYYSQIVNDFQKGDIAEGYSVSREKKESFPLTVTSAQKNPTAFYLCASSEHEKLFFGSGTQLSVL.

The chain links TRBV14 to TRBJ1-1; D might be TRBD1 (5 bases). The V end was cut by 5 bases, the J end by 4 bases, with 11 bases between. The length of the CDR3 is 13 residues. Germline values: CDR1 SGHDN, CDR2 FVKESK. The CDR3 spells CASSGGRGTEAFF. DNA for the CDR3: TGTGCCAGCAGCGGCGGGAGGGGCACTGAAGCTTTCTTT.

CDR3 residues: CASSQRTGLGFKQYF. The DNA for the CDR3 is TGTGCCAGCAGCCAACGGACAGGGTTGGGTTTCAAGCAGTACTTC. The V call is TRBV6-2 or TRBV6-3, the J call TRBJ2-7, with 8 nucleotides matching TRBD1. This CDR3 is 15 amino acids long. Germline V CDR1 and CDR2: MNHEY, SVGEGT. V was pared by 6 bases and J by 8 bases, with 15 bases of the junction left unmatched.

This clone has just one count. This chain joins TRBV21-1 and TRBJ2-1; the DNA was not compared with TRBD1, the D call given in the table. TRBV21-1 is recorded as a pseudogene. This CDR3 spans 14 amino acids. As DNA, the CDR3 is TGTGCCAGCAGCAGACCGAGGGGGAACGATGAGCAGTTCTTC. Translated: CASSRPRGNDEQFF.

The V gene is TRBV6-4, the J gene TRBJ1-5; no reliable D call. CDR3 length equals 13 residues. The V and J ends lost 3 bases and 6 bases respectively, with 9 bases between them. Germline CDR1 and CDR2: MRHNA and SNTAGT. The CDR3 DNA reads as TGTGCCAGCAGTGAGGTACGGGGTCAGCCCCAGCATTTT. Protein: CASSEVRGQPQHF.

V gene TRBV19 combines with J gene TRBJ1-1; D perhaps matches TRBD1 (6 bases). CDR1 and CDR2 from the germline V gene are LNHDA and SQIVND (reference sequence). CDR3 size: 14 residues. V lost 5 bases to trimming and J lost 4 bases, with 14 bases between them. CDR3 region: CASSFQQGFTEAFF. CDR3 coding DNA: TGTGCCAGTAGTTTTCAACAGGGCTTCACTGAAGCTTTCTTT. Together with reference TRBV19 and TRBJ1-1, the CDR3 gives the full variable domain: DGGITQSPKYLFRKEGQNVTLSCEQNLNHDAMYWYRQDPGQGLRLIYYSQIVNDFQKGDIAEGYSVSREKKESFPLTVTSAQKNPTAFYLCASSFQQGFTEAFFGQGTRLTVV.